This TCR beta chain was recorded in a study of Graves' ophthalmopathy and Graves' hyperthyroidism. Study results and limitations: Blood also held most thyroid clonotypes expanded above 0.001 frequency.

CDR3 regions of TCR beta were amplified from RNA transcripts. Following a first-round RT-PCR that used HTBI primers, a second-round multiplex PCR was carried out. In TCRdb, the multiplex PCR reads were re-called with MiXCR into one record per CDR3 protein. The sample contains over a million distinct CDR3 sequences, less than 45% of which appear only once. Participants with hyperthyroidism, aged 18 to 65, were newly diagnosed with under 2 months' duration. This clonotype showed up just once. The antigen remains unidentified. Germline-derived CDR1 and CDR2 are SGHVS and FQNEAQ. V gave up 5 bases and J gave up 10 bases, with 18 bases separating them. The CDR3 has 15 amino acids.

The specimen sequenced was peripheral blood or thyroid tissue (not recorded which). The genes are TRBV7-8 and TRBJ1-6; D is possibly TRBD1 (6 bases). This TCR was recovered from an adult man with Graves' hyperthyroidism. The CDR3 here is CASSVGGGRGSPLHF. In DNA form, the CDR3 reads TGTGCCAGCAGCGTAGGAGGGGGACGGGGATCACCCCTCCACTTT.